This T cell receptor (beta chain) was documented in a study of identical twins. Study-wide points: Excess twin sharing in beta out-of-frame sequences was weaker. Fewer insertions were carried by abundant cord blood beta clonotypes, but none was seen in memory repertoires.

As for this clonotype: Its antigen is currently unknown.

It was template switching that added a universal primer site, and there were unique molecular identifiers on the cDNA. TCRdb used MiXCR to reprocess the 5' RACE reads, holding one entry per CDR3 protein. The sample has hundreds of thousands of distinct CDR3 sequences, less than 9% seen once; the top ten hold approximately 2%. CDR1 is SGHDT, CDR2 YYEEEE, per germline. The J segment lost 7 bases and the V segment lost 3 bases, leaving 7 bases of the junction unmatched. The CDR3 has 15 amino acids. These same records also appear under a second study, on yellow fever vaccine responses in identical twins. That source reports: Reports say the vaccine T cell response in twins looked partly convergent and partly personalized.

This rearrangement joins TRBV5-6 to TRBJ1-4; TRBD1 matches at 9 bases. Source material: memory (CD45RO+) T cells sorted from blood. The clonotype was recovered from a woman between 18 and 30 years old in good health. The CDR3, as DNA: TGTGCCAGCAGCTGGAAGGGACAGGGAGGTGAAAAACTGTTTTTT. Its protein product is CASSWKGQGGEKLFF.